The text below deals with one TCR beta chain. The target antigen is unknown. What CD8 memory combined were CD45RO+ cells and CCR7-negative CD45RA+ TemRA cells. This sample stems from a study of shared clonotypes between healthy human individuals. About the research overall: There were three CD4 naive, three CD4 memory, two CD8 naive and one CD8 memory plates per donor.

General study results and limits: With few donors, the genetic and exposure-history diversity represented was limited.

V was clipped by 0 bases and J by 3 bases, with 3 bases between them. The germline V gene has CDR1 LNHDA and CDR2 SQIVND (reference sequence). The CDR3 is made up of 13 amino acids. For sorted subsets, approximately 200 ng DNA per replicate equaled about 27,000 T cell genomes. Sequenced by immunoSEQ multiplex PCR; TCRdb stores in-frame clones only, minus some. Of approximately 710,000 clones in the sample, about 90% were seen once. This clonotype was sampled from a man younger than 35 in good health. Some clones in this sample may be carry-over from other donors' samples. V is TRBV19 and J is TRBJ2-1; no reliable D call. Sequenced sample: memory CD8+ T cells from PBMCs. Regarding subset: CD45RO+ cells pooled with CCR7-negative TemRA cells. The CDR3 bases are TGTGCCAGTAGTATAGACCTCTACAATGAGCAGTTCTTC. Protein product: CASSIDLYNEQFF.